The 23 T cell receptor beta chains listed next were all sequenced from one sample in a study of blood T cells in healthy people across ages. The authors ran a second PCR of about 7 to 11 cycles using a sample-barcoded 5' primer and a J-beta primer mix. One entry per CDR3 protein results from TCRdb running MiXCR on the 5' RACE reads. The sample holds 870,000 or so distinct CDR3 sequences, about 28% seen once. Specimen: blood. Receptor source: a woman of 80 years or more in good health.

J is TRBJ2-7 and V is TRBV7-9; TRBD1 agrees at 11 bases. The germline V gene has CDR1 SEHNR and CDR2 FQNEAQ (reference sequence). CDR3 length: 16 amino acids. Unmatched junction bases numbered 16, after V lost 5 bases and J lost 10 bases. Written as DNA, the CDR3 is TGTGCCAGCAGCCCCTCTGGGACAGGGGGTAAAGAGGCCCAGTACTTC. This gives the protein CASSPSGTGGKEAQYF.

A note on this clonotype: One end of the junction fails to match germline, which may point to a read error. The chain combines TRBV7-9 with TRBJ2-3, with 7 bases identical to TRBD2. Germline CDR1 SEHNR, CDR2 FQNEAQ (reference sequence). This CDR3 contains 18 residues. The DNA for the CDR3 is TGTGCCAGCAGCTCTCACCAGCGGGGCCTTTCGAGCACAGGTACGCAGTATTTT. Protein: CASSSHQRGLSSTGTQYF.

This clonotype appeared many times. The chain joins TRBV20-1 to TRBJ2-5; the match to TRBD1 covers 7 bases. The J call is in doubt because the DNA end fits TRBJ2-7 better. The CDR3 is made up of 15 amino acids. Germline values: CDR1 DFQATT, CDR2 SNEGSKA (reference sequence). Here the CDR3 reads CSARDPGGSGSEQYF. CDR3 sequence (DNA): TGCAGTGCTAGAGACCCAGGGGGATCGGGGAGCGAGCAGTACTTC.

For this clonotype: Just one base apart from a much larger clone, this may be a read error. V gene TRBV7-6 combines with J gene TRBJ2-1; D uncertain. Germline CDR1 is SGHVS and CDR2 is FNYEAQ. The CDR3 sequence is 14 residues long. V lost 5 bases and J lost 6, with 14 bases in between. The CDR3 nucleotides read TGTGCCAGCAGCGTAGAGTTGTCTACCAATGAGCAGTTCTTC. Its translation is CASSVELSTNEQFF.

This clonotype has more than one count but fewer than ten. CDR3 region: CASSLDSRQGAWETQYF. As DNA, the CDR3 is TGTGCCAGCAGCTTAGATTCCCGACAGGGGGCTTGGGAGACCCAGTACTTC. The V gene is TRBV11-3, the J gene TRBJ2-7; 10 bases match TRBD1. Judging by the DNA end, TRBJ2-5 fits better; the J call may be wrong. The V gene's germline CDR1 is SGHNT and CDR2 YENEEA. CDR3 length equals 17 residues.

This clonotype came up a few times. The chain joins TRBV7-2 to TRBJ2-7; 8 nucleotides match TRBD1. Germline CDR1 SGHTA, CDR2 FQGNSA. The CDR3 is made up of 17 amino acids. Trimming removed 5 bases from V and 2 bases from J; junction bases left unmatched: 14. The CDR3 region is CASSQGQGGRSTYEQYF. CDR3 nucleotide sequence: TGTGCCAGCAGCCAAGGACAGGGTGGCCGATCTACCTACGAGCAGTACTTC.

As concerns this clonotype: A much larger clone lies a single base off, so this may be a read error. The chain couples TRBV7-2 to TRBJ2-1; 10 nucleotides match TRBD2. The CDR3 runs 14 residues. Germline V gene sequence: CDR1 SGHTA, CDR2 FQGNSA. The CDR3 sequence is CAGSTGLACNEQFF. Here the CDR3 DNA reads TGTGCCGGCAGCACGGGACTAGCGTGCAATGAGCAGTTCTTC.

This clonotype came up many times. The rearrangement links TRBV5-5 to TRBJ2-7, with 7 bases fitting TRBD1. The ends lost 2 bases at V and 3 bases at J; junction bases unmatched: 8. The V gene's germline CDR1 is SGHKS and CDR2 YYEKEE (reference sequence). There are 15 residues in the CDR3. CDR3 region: CASSLTGTEHYEQYF. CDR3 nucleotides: TGTGCCAGCAGCTTAACCGGGACAGAGCACTACGAGCAGTACTTC. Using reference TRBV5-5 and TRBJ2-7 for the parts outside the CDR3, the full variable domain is DAGVTQSPTHLIKTRGQQVTLRCSPISGHKSVSWYQQVLGQGPQFIFQYYEKEERGRGNFPDRFSARQFPNYSSELNVNALLLGDSALYLCASSLTGTEHYEQYFGPGTRLTVT.

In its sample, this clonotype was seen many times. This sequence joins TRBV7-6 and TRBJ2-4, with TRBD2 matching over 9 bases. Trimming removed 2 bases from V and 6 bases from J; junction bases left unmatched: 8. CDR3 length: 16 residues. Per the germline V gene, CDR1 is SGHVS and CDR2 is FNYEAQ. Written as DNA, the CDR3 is TGTGCCAGCAGCTTAAGGAGGGGGCGGGAGGGAAACATTCAGTACTTC. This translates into CASSLRRGREGNIQYF.

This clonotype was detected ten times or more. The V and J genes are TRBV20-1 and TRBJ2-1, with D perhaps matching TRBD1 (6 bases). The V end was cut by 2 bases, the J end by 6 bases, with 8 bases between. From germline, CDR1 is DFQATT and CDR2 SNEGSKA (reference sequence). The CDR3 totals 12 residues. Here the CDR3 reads CSARNRANEQFF. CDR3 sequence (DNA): TGCAGTGCTAGAAACAGGGCCAATGAGCAGTTCTTC.

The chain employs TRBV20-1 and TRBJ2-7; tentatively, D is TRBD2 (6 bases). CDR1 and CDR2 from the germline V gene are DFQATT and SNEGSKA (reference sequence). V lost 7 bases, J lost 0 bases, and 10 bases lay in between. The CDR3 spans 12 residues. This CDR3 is CSVSSGSYEQYF. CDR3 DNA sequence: TGCAGTGTGAGTAGCGGCTCCTACGAGCAGTACTTC.

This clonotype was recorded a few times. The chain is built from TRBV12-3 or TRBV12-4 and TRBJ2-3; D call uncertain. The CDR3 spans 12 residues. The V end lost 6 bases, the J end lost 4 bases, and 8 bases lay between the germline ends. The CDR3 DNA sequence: TGTGCCAGCAGCTCTAACGCAGATACGCAGTATTTT. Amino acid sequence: CASSSNADTQYF.

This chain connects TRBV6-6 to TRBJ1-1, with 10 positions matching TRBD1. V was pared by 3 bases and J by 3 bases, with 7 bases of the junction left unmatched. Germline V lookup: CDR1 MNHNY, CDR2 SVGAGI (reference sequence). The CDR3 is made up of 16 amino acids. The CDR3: CASSYLRTGGDTEAFF. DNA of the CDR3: TGTGCCAGCAGTTATCTCCGGACAGGGGGAGACACTGAAGCTTTCTTT.

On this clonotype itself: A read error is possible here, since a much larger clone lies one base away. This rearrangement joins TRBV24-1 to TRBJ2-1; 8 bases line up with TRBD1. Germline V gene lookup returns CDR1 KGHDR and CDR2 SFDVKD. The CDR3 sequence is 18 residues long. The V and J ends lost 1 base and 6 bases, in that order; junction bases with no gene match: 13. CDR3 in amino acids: CATSDFRDRTGPVNEQFF. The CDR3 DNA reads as TGTGCCACCAGTGATTTCCGGGACAGGACAGGGCCGGTCAATGAGCAGTTCTTC.

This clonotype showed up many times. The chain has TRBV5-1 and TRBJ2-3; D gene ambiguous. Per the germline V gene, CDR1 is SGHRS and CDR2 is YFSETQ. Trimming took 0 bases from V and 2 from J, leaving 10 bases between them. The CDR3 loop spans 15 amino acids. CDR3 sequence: CASSLANGPTDTQYF. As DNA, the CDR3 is TGCGCCAGCAGCTTGGCTAATGGGCCCACAGATACGCAGTATTTT. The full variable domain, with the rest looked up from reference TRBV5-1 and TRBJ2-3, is KAGVTQTPRYLIKTRGQQVTLSCSPISGHRSVSWYQQTPGQGLQFLFEYFSETQRNKGNFPGRFSGRQFSNSRSEMNVSTLELGDSALYLCASSLANGPTDTQYFGPGTRLTVL.

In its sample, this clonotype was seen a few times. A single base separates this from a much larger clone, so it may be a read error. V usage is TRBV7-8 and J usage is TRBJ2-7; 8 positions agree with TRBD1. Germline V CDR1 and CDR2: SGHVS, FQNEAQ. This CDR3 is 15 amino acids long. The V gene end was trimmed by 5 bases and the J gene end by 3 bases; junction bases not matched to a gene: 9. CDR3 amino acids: CASSLTGGRCYEQYF. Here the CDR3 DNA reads TGTGCCAGCAGCCTCACAGGGGGAAGGTGCTACGAGCAGTACTTC.

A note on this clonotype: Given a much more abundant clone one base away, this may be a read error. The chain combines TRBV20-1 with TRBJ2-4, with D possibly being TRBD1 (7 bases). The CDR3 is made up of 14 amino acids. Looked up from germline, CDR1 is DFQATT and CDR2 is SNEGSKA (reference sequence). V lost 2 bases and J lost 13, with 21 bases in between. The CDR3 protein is CSARLAGGYYKQYF. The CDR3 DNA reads TGCAGTGCTAGATTGGCAGGGGGGTACTACAAGCAGTACTTC.

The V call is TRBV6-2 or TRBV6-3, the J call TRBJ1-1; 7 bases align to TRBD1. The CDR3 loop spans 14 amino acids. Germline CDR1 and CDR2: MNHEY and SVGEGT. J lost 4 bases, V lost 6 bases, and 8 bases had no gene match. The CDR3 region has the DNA TGTGCCAGCAGGACAGTGGGACAGTCCACTGAAGCTTTCTTT. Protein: CASRTVGQSTEAFF.

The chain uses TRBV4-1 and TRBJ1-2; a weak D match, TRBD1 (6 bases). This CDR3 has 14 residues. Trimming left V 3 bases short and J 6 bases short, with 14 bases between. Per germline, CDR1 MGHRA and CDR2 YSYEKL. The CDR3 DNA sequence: TGCGCCAGCAGCCAGACGGACAGAGGGGATGGCTACACCTTC. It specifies CASSQTDRGDGYTF.

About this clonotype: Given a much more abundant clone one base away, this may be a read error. CDR3: CAGSSTRQGYVGYTF. CDR3 coding DNA: TGTGCCGGCAGTTCGACGCGCCAGGGATACGTCGGCTACACCTTC. V and J are TRBV6-2 or TRBV6-3 and TRBJ1-2, with D tentatively TRBD1 (5 bases). The CDR3 is 15 residues long. Germline V gene sequence: CDR1 MNHEY, CDR2 SVGEGT.

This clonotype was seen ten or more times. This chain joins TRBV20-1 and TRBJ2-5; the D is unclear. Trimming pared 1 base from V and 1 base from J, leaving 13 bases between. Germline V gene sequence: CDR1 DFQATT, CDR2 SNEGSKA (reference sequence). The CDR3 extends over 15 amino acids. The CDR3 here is CSARAPRSVQETQYF. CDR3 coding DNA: TGCAGTGCTAGAGCCCCGAGAAGCGTCCAAGAGACCCAGTACTTC.

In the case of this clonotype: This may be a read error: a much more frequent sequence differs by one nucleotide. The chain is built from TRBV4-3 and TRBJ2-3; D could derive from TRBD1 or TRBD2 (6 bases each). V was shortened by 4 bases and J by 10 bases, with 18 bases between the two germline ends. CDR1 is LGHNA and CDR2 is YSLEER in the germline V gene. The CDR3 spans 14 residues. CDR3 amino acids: CASSPEGGREAQYF. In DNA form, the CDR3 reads TGCGCCAGCAGCCCCGAAGGGGGGCGTGAGGCGCAGTATTTT.

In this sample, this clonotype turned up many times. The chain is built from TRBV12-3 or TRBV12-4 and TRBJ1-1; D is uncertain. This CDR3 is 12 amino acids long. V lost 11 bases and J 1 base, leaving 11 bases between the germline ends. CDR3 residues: CASISANTEAFF. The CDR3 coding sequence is TGTGCCTCGATCTCTGCGAACACTGAAGCTTTCTTT.